This T cell receptor beta chain was recovered during a study of Ad26.COV2.S vaccination and SARS-CoV-2 variants. V shed 0 bases and J 3 bases; nucleotides not matched to a gene: 6. CDR3 length: 17 residues. Germline CDR1 reads SGHDT; CDR2 reads YYEEEE. For this clone: Antigen: not known. The sample carries other DNA sequences with the same CDR3.

Findings and limits, study-wide: CD8+ and CD4+ T cells specific for spike reportedly responded with substantial breadth after vaccination. Non-spike TCR breadth was similar in vaccine and placebo recipients.

Profiled with immunoSEQ multiplex PCR; TCRdb holds only in-frame clones, not every one. This table holds 43,000 or so clones, 83% found once. The sequence was collected from a human donor who had recovered from COVID-19. The V call is TRBV5-6, the J call TRBJ2-1, with TRBD2 matching 10 bases. The sample in question was peripheral blood, obtained after recovery from COVID-19. The CDR3 coding sequence is TGTGCCAGCAGCTTGGCCTTAGCGGGGGGCATCTACAATGAGCAGTTCTTC. Protein: CASSLALAGGIYNEQFF.